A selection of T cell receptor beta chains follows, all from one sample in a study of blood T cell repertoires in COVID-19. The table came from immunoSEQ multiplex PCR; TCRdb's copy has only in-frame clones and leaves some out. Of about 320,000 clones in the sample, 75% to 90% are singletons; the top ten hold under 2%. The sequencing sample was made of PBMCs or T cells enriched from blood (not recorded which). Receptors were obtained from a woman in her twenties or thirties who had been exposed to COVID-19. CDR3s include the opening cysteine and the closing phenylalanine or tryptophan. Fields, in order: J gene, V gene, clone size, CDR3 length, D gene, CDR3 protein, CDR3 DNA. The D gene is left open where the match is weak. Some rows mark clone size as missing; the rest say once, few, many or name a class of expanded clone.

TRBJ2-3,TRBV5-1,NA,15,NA,CASSLERLAGDTQYF,TGCGCCAGCAGCTTGGAGAGGCTAGCTGGAGATACGCAGTATTTT
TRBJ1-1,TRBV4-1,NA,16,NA,CASSQRFGASNTEAFF,TGCGCCAGCAGCCAGCGGTTCGGTGCGTCTAACACTGAAGCTTTCTTT
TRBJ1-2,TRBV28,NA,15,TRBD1,CASSPAGQGDYGYTF,TGTGCCAGCAGCCCAGCGGGACAGGGGGACTATGGCTACACCTTC
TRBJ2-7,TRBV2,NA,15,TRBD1,CASSELQGAINEQYF,TGTGCCAGCAGTGAGTTACAGGGGGCAATAAACGAGCAGTACTTC
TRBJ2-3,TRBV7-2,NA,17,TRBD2,CASSLAPSGGPTDTQYF,TGTGCCAGCAGCTTAGCCCCCAGCGGGGGGCCCACAGATACGCAGTATTTT
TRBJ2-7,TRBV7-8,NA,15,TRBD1,CASSLKRDRAYEQYF,TGTGCCAGCAGCTTAAAACGGGACAGAGCCTACGAGCAGTACTTC
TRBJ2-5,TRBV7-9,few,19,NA,CASSPRAGEGEENQETQYF,TGTGCCAGCAGCCCTCGCGCGGGGGAGGGGGAGGAAAACCAAGAGACCCAGTACTTC
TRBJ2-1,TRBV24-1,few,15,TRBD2,CATSDRTSVSAEQFF,TGTGCCACCAGTGATAGGACTAGCGTATCCGCTGAGCAGTTCTTC
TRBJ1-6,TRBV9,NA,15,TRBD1,CASGRTGDFRSPLHF,TGTGCCAGCGGCCGGACAGGGGACTTCCGTTCACCCCTCCACTTT
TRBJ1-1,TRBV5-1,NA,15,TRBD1,CASSLAGQSLSGAFF,TGCGCCAGCAGCTTGGCGGGACAGTCCCTCTCGGGGGCTTTCTTT
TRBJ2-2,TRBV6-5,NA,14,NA,CASTAGPYTGELFF,TGTGCCAGCACCGCGGGCCCATACACCGGGGAGCTGTTTTTT
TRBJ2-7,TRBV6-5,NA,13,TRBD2,CASTRLAGSEQYF,TGTGCCAGCACCAGGCTAGCGGGAAGCGAGCAGTACTTC
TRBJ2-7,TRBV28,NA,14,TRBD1,CASSFGTGDYEQYF,TGTGCCAGCAGTTTCGGGACAGGGGACTACGAGCAGTACTTC
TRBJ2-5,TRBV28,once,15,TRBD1,CASRGQGARQETQYF,TGTGCCAGCAGGGGACAGGGGGCTAGACAAGAGACCCAGTACTTC
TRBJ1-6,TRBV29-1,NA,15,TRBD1,CSEWTGRSYNSPLHF,TGCAGCGAGTGGACAGGCCGCTCCTATAATTCACCCCTCCACTTT
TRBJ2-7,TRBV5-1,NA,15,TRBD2,CASSLDLAGGDEQYF,TGCGCCAGCAGCTTGGATCTAGCGGGAGGCGACGAGCAGTACTTC
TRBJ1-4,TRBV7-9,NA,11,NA,CASSSPGMLFF,TGTGCCAGCAGCTCACCGGGAATGTTGTTTTTT
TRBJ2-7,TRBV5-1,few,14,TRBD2,CASSRLAGKYEQYF,TGCGCCAGCAGTAGACTAGCGGGGAAATACGAGCAGTACTTC
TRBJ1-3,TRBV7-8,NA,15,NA,CASSLASTGGNTIYF,TGTGCCAGCAGCTTAGCATCGACGGGGGGAAACACCATATATTTT
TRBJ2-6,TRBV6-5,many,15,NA,CASRFDRSGANVLTF,TGTGCCAGCAGATTCGACAGGTCCGGGGCCAACGTCCTGACTTTC
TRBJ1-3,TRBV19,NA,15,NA,CASSIRHSSGNTIYF,TGTGCCAGTAGTATTAGACATTCCTCTGGAAACACCATATATTTT
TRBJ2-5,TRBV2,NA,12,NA,CASGLVQETQYF,TGTGCCAGCGGACTGGTTCAAGAGACCCAGTACTTC
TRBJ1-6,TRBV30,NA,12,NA,CAWSTIERTLHF,TGTGCCTGGAGTACAATCGAACGTACCCTCCACTTT
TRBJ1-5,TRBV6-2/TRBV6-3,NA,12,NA,CASSYSRSPQHF,TGTGCCAGCAGTTACTCACGAAGCCCCCAGCATTTT
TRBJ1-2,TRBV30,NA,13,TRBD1,CAWSRDRPYGYTF,TGTGCCTGGAGCCGGGACAGACCCTATGGCTACACCTTC
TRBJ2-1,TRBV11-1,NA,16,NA,CASSLAARLGPNEQFF,TGTGCCAGCAGCTTAGCGGCTAGATTGGGGCCCAATGAGCAGTTCTTC
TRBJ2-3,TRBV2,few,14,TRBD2,CASSPGRGTDTQYF,TGTGCCAGCAGCCCAGGGCGGGGGACAGATACGCAGTATTTT
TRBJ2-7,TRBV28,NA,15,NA,CASSLPQGLSYEQYF,TGTGCCAGCAGTCTACCTCAGGGGCTCTCCTACGAGCAGTACTTC
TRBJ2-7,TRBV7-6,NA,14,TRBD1,CASSPGQGPYEQYF,TGTGCCAGCAGCCCGGGACAGGGGCCCTACGAGCAGTACTTC
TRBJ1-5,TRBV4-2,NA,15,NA,CASSQDVGGTQPQHF,TGTGCCAGCAGCCAAGACGTCGGGGGGACTCAGCCCCAGCATTTT
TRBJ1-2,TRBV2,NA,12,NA,CASRTDTAPYTF,TGTGCCAGCCGTACCGACACTGCTCCTTACACCTTC
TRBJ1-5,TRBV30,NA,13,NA,CAWSTGANQPQHF,TGTGCCTGGAGCACAGGAGCCAATCAGCCCCAGCATTTT
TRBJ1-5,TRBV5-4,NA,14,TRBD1,CASSRQGNNQPQHF,TGTGCCAGCAGCCGACAGGGGAACAATCAGCCCCAGCATTTT
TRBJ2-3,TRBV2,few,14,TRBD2,CASSDSGRADTQYF,TGTGCCAGCAGTGATAGCGGGAGGGCAGATACGCAGTATTTT
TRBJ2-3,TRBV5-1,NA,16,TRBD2,CASSLLSGGETDTQYF,TGCGCCAGCAGCTTACTTAGCGGGGGGGAGACAGATACGCAGTATTTT
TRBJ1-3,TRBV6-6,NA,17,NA,CASSRPTGSSSGNTIYF,TGTGCCAGCAGTCGCCCCACAGGGTCTTCCTCTGGAAACACCATATATTTT
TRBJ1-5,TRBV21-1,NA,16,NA,CASTPTGANSNQPQHF,TGTGCCAGCACCCCGACAGGGGCGAATAGCAATCAGCCCCAGCATTTT
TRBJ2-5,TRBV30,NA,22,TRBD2,CAWSVRGGIRTSGSPRGETQYF,TGTGCCTGGAGTGTTAGGGGTGGGATCCGGACTAGCGGGAGTCCCCGGGGTGAGACCCAGTACTTC
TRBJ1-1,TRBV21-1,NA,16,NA,CASSNISREVFYGAFF,TGTGCCAGCAGCAATATTTCCAGGGAGGTCTTCTACGGAGCTTTCTTT
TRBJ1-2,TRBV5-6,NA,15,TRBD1,CASSSRDRQFYGYTF,TGTGCCAGCAGCTCCCGGGACAGACAATTCTATGGCTACACCTTC